The present entry profiles one T cell receptor beta chain with its context. At one of its ends the junction is not consistent with the germline gene, which may arise from a read error. The record originates from a study of Graves' ophthalmopathy and Graves' hyperthyroidism. Amplifying from RNA transcripts, the study obtained TCR beta CDR3 regions. RT-PCR in the first round used HTBI primers; a second-round multiplex PCR followed. A single record per CDR3 protein comes from TCRdb applying MiXCR to the multiplex PCR reads. Of approximately 540,000 distinct CDR3 sequences in the sample, less than 45% were seen once. Source material: peripheral blood or thyroid tissue (not recorded which). The clonotype was recovered from an adult man with Graves' hyperthyroidism.

CDR3 sequence (DNA): TGTGCCAGCAGTTACGGGACAGGGTTCTACGAGCAGTACTTC. It is translated as CASSYGTGFYEQYF. V is TRBV10-3 and J is TRBJ2-7, with 9 bases aligning to TRBD1. Germline V gene data show CDR1 as ENHRY and CDR2 as SYGVKD. The CDR3 consists of 14 residues.